Sequencing of this T cell receptor (beta chain) was carried out in a study of blood T cell repertoires in COVID-19. Whole-study context: Spain, Italy and the United States supplied samples that represented acute and convalescent COVID-19. Sources were T cells, B-cell-depleted T cells, or PBMCs; the material itself was cDNA or gDNA.

As concerns this clone: Other DNA sequences in this sample translate to the same CDR3.

As handled by the study authors: Amplification of reference gene primers provided the estimated nucleated cell counts. The repertoire was sequenced with immunoSEQ multiplex PCR; TCRdb's copy has only in-frame clones and lacks some. V and J calls and clone size are copied from that table; D and trimming were computed from the DNA. This sample has over 200,000 clones, with around 90% found just once. This CDR3 region has 14 residues. CDR1 SGHVS and CDR2 FNYEAQ come from the germline V gene. The V end was cut by 5 bases, the J end by 2 bases, with 12 bases between. The sequenced material came from peripheral blood. This chain joins TRBV7-6 and TRBJ1-1; a weak D match, TRBD1 (6 bases). The TCR originated in a woman aged 35 to 49 who had recovered from COVID-19. This chain's CDR3 is CASSPRGGNTEAFF. CDR3 DNA: TGTGCCAGCAGCCCACGGGGGGGCAACACTGAAGCTTTCTTT.